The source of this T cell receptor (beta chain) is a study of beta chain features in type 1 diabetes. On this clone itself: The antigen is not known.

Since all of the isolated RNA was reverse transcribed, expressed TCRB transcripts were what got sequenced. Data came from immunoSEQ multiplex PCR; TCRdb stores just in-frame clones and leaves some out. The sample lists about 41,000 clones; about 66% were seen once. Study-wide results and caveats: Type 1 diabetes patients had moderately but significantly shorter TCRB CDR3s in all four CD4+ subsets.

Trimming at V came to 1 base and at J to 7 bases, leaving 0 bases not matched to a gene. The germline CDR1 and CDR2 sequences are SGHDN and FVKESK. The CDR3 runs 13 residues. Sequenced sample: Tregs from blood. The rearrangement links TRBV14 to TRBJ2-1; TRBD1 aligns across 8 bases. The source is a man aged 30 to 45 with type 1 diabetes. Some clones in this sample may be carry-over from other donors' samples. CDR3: CASSQGQGNEQFF. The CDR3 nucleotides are TGTGCCAGCAGCCAAGGACAGGGGAATGAGCAGTTCTTC.